These 30 T cell receptor beta chains were sequenced from one sample in a study of blood T cell repertoires in COVID-19. Profiled with immunoSEQ multiplex PCR; TCRdb holds only in-frame clones, not every one. The sample has about 160,000 clones, approximately 85% seen once. The sequencing input was peripheral blood. These TCRs come from a woman in her 50s with COVID-19, enrolled during active disease.

The chain joins TRBV6-1 to TRBJ2-1, with unresolved D. V lost 2 bases and J lost 2, with 7 bases in between. There are 14 residues in the CDR3. The germline CDR1 and CDR2 sequences are MNHNS and SASEGT. For the CDR3, the DNA is TGTGCCAGCAGTGAACCCCAGACCTACAATGAGCAGTTCTTC. As protein: CASSEPQTYNEQFF.

The chain employs TRBV15 and TRBJ2-2; 7 nucleotides line up with TRBD1. Per the germline V gene, CDR1 is LNHNV and CDR2 is YYDKDF (reference sequence). The CDR3 runs 15 residues. Trimming removed 2 bases from V and 5 bases from J; junction bases left unmatched: 5. The CDR3 is CATSRQGVETGELFF. The CDR3 nucleotides are TGTGCCACCAGCAGACAGGGGGTAGAGACCGGGGAGCTGTTTTTT.

The chain is built from TRBV28 and TRBJ2-2, with 8 bases lining up with TRBD2. Germline V lookup: CDR1 MDHEN, CDR2 SYDVKM. There are 14 residues in the CDR3. The trim removed 9 bases at V and 0 bases at J, leaving 3 bases unmatched. CDR3 protein: CARRAGANTGELFF. The CDR3, as DNA: TGTGCCAGGAGAGCGGGGGCGAACACCGGGGAGCTGTTTTTT.

This chain links TRBV11-2 with TRBJ1-4, with 8 bases fitting TRBD1. This CDR3 comprises 14 residues. V lost 1 base to trimming and J lost 7 bases; unmatched junction nucleotides: 2. Germline CDR1 is SGHAT and CDR2 is FQNNGV. The CDR3 bases are TGTGCCAGCAGCTTAGCAGGGGGCCGTGAAAAACTGTTTTTT. It translates to CASSLAGGREKLFF.

The CDR3 bases are TGCGCCAGCAGCCCTAGCGGGGTCGTCACCGGGGAGCTGTTTTTT. This encodes CASSPSGVVTGELFF. The chain employs TRBV4-1 and TRBJ2-2; TRBD2 aligns across 9 bases. Trimming took 4 bases from V and 4 from J; bases not matched to a gene: 4. Germline V CDR1 and CDR2: MGHRA, YSYEKL. This CDR3 is 15 amino acids long.

The chain is built from TRBV6-5 and TRBJ2-3; D possibly corresponds to TRBD2 (6 bases). Germline values: CDR1 MNHEY, CDR2 SVGAGI. The CDR3 consists of 13 residues. V lost 7 bases, J lost 4 bases, and 12 bases lay in between. The CDR3 is CASTSAGPDTQYF. The CDR3 DNA is TGTGCCAGCACCTCGGCGGGACCAGATACGCAGTATTTT.

The chain joins TRBV5-4 to TRBJ1-1, with 8 positions matching TRBD1. CDR1 and CDR2 (germline): SGHNT, YYREEE (reference sequence). The CDR3 covers 15 residues. The J segment lost 2 bases and the V segment lost 0 bases, leaving 3 bases of the junction unmatched. The CDR3 spells CASSLAGGANTEAFF. The DNA for the CDR3 is TGTGCCAGCAGCTTGGCAGGGGGCGCAAACACTGAAGCTTTCTTT.

This clone came up once. This chain links TRBV6-5 with TRBJ1-6; tentatively, D is TRBD1 (5 bases). V lost 5 bases and J lost 9, with 11 bases in between. The CDR3 length is 13 residues. CDR1 and CDR2 (germline): MNHEY, SVGAGI. The CDR3 coding sequence is TGTGCCAGCAGTCAGTGGGGGGGTTCACCCCTCCACTTT. Translating gives CASSQWGGSPLHF.

The chain combines TRBV12-2 with TRBJ1-5; the table's TRBD1 call for D was not verified on the DNA. TRBV12-2 has pseudogene status. The CDR3 is 20 amino acids. The CDR3 spells CASRLVGPDREPDGNQPQHF. CDR3 nucleotide sequence: TGTGCAAGTCGCTTAGTCGGGCCGGACAGGGAGCCCGACGGCAATCAGCCCCAGCATTTT.

The rearrangement joins TRBV6-1 to TRBJ2-5, with a possible D match to TRBD1 (5 bases). The CDR3 is 14 amino acids. Between the trimmed V and J ends, which lost 1 base and 1 base, there was a span of 7 bases. Germline-derived CDR1 and CDR2 are MNHNS and SASEGT. The CDR3 is CASSEGGSQETQYF. CDR3 in DNA: TGTGCCAGCAGTGAAGGGGGCAGCCAAGAGACCCAGTACTTC.

The rearrangement uses TRBV24-1 and TRBJ2-6; 7 positions match TRBD1. Trimming removed 4 bases from V and 3 bases from J; junction bases left unmatched: 5. This CDR3 comprises 16 residues. Germline lookup yields CDR1 KGHDR and CDR2 SFDVKD. The CDR3 region is CATSDADRVGANVLTF. CDR3 DNA sequence: TGTGCCACCAGTGACGCAGACAGGGTTGGGGCCAACGTCCTGACTTTC.

The chain combines TRBV21-1 with TRBJ2-7; the table gives TRBD2 as D, unverified against the DNA. TRBV21-1 is recorded as a pseudogene. The CDR3 runs 15 residues. CDR3 sequence: CASSKGVAGVYEQYF. The DNA for the CDR3 is TGTGCCAGCAGCAAAGGTGTAGCGGGGGTATACGAGCAGTACTTC.

J is TRBJ2-7 and V is TRBV5-6, with D tentatively TRBD1 (6 bases). The V end lost 4 bases, the J end lost 6 bases, and 11 bases lay between the germline ends. Germline CDR1 and CDR2: SGHDT and YYEEEE. The CDR3 is made up of 12 amino acids. In DNA, the CDR3 is TGTGCCAGCAGCCGGGACACCGGCGAGCAGTACTTC. Protein: CASSRDTGEQYF.

The rearrangement links TRBV27 to TRBJ1-2, with 9 bases identical to TRBD1. Looked up from germline, CDR1 is MNHEY and CDR2 is SMNVEV (reference sequence). There are 13 residues in the CDR3. Trimming at V came to 5 bases and at J to 6 bases, leaving 4 bases not matched to a gene. The chain's CDR3 is CASSPDRGHGYTF. CDR3 nucleotides: TGTGCCAGCAGTCCGGACAGGGGTCATGGCTACACCTTC.

The gene calls are TRBV28 and TRBJ2-3; 8 bases match TRBD2. CDR1 is MDHEN, CDR2 SYDVKM, per germline. This CDR3 region has 14 residues. V shed 10 bases, J shed 5 bases, and the junction held 11 bases outside the gene matches. CDR3 sequence (DNA): TGTGCCACCTCGGCGGGGGGCGATTTAGATACGCAGTATTTT. Translated: CATSAGGDLDTQYF.

V usage is TRBV7-2 and J usage is TRBJ1-2; D is unclear. CDR1 and CDR2 (germline): SGHTA, FQGNSA. Trimming left V 8 bases short and J 0 bases short, with 16 bases between. The CDR3 contains 15 residues. The CDR3 DNA sequence: TGTGCCAGCGAGGCGGGCTCACCAGCTAACTATGGCTACACCTTC. This codes for CASEAGSPANYGYTF.

DNA of the CDR3: TGTGCCAGCAGTACGGCCGGGGGCTACAATGAGCAGTTCTTC. It encodes CASSTAGGYNEQFF. The chain links TRBV27 to TRBJ2-1, with D possibly TRBD2 on 6 matching bases. The V and J ends lost 5 bases and 3 bases respectively, with 11 bases between them. Germline loops: CDR1 MNHEY, CDR2 SMNVEV (reference sequence). The CDR3 runs to 14 residues.

A note on this clone: Sequence at one end of the junction differs from germline and may be a read error. The J gene is TRBJ2-7, the V gene TRBV7-7; D possibly corresponds to TRBD1 (6 bases). Germline V gene sequence: CDR1 SSHAT, CDR2 FNYEAQ (reference sequence). The CDR3 totals 14 residues. This CDR3 reads CASSLTGDSYEQYF. For the CDR3, the DNA is TGTGCTAGCAGCCTGACAGGCGATTCCTACGAGCAGTACTTC.

In DNA form, the CDR3 reads TGTGCCAGCAGCCCCGTCGGGCGGGGGACAGATACGCAGTATTTT. As protein: CASSPVGRGTDTQYF. The V gene is TRBV7-8, the J gene TRBJ2-3, with TRBD2 matching over 7 bases. There are 15 residues in the CDR3. The ends lost 5 bases at V and 3 bases at J; junction bases unmatched: 8. The germline CDR1 and CDR2 sequences are SGHVS and FQNEAQ.

The V call is TRBV30, the J call TRBJ2-5, with a possible D match to TRBD2 (6 bases). The CDR3 is made up of 15 amino acids. Germline-derived CDR1 and CDR2 are GTSNPN and SVGIG (reference sequence). V was shortened by 0 bases and J by 0 bases, with 11 bases between the two germline ends. Here the CDR3 DNA reads TGTGCCTGGAGTGTACTGGGAGGTTACCAAGAGACCCAGTACTTC. This sequence encodes CAWSVLGGYQETQYF.

The V gene is TRBV16, the J gene TRBJ2-7, with D perhaps TRBD1 (6 bases). Germline V lookup: CDR1 KGHSY, CDR2 FQNENV. The CDR3 length is 13 residues. The germline V and J ends were trimmed by 2 bases and 4 bases, with 9 bases remaining between them. The CDR3 here is CASSQVRGYEQYF. CDR3 nucleotides: TGTGCCAGCAGCCAAGTCAGGGGTTACGAGCAGTACTTC.

The chain employs TRBV6-4 and TRBJ2-2, with D possibly matching TRBD2 (7 bases). The germline V gene has CDR1 MRHNA and CDR2 SNTAGT. Trimming took off 3 bases at V and 7 bases at J, with 12 bases between the two ends. The CDR3 contains 14 residues. The CDR3 is CASSDGGAYGELFF. The CDR3 nucleotides are TGTGCCAGCAGTGATGGGGGGGCCTACGGGGAGCTGTTTTTT.

This rearrangement joins TRBV30 to TRBJ1-4; D might be TRBD1 (6 bases). V was shortened by 3 bases and J by 11 bases, with 13 bases between the two germline ends. The CDR3 contains 12 residues. Germline V gene sequence: CDR1 GTSNPN, CDR2 SVGIG (reference sequence). This CDR3 reads CAWRGGPGKLFF. The CDR3 DNA reads TGTGCCTGGAGGGGGGGGCCTGGGAAACTGTTTTTT.

The V and J genes are TRBV24-1 and TRBJ2-3, with 9 positions matching TRBD2. V dropped 6 bases and J dropped 3; count of bases not matched to a gene: 6. The CDR3 is 15 amino acids. Germline V lookup: CDR1 KGHDR, CDR2 SFDVKD. The CDR3: CATSPSSGVTDTQYF. In DNA form, the CDR3 reads TGTGCCACCAGTCCATCTAGCGGGGTGACAGATACGCAGTATTTT.

The chain has TRBV19 and TRBJ2-7; tentatively, D is TRBD1 (6 bases). V shed 6 bases and J shed 4 bases, with 13 bases lying between them. The CDR3 has 13 residues. Germline V gene lookup returns CDR1 LNHDA and CDR2 SQIVND (reference sequence). CDR3 coding DNA: TGTGCCAGTAGCCCGGGACAAAAATACGAGCAGTACTTC. Its translation is CASSPGQKYEQYF.

The rearrangement links TRBV11-1 to TRBJ1-4; D not resolved. With 5 bases removed from V and 7 bases from J, the gap between germline ends came to 14 bases. The CDR3 is 14 amino acids. Germline V lookup: CDR1 SGHAT, CDR2 FQDESV (reference sequence). CDR3 in amino acids: CASSALSGGEKLFF. CDR3 nucleotide sequence: TGTGCCAGCAGCGCGCTATCCGGCGGTGAAAAACTGTTTTTT.

This chain joins TRBV12-3 or TRBV12-4 and TRBJ1-2, with TRBD1 matching 8 bases. Trimming at V came to 6 bases and at J to 8 bases, leaving 5 bases not matched to a gene. This CDR3 is built from 12 residues. In DNA, the CDR3 is TGTGCCAGCAGGATGGACAGGGACGGCTACACCTTC. Translating gives CASRMDRDGYTF.

V is TRBV10-1 and J is TRBJ2-2; possibly TRBD1 for D (5 bases). Trimming removed 5 bases from V and 6 bases from J, with 10 bases in between. The germline CDR1 and CDR2 sequences are WNHNN and SYGVQD (reference sequence). CDR3 length: 13 residues. The CDR3 reads CASSFDSAGELFF. The CDR3 DNA follows: TGCGCCAGCAGTTTTGACAGTGCCGGGGAGCTGTTTTTT.

The chain joins TRBV9 to TRBJ1-3; D gene ambiguous. The CDR3 spans 14 residues. Trimming stripped 0 bases from V and 1 base from J, with 5 bases between. CDR1 and CDR2 (germline): SGDLS, YYNGEE. The CDR3, as DNA: TGTGCCAGCAGCGTAGCGGTTTCTGGAAACACCATATATTTT. It translates to CASSVAVSGNTIYF.

The V gene is TRBV7-9, the J gene TRBJ2-3; possible D gene TRBD1, 5 bases. There are 16 residues in the CDR3. The V end was cut by 3 bases, the J end by 3 bases, with 16 bases between. Germline CDR1 reads SEHNR; CDR2 reads FQNEAQ (reference sequence). The CDR3 DNA reads as TGTGCCAGCAGCTTTCCTCCGGCAGGGAAAACAGATACGCAGTATTTT. It specifies CASSFPPAGKTDTQYF.